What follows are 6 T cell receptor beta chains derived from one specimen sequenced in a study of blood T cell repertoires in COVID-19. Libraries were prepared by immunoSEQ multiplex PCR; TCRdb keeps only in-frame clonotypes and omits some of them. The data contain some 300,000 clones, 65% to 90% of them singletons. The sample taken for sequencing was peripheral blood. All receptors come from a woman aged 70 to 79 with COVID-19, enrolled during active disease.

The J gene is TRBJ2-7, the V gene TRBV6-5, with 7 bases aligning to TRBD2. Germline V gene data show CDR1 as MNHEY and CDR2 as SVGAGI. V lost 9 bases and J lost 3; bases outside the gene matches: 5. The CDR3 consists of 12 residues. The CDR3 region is CASGGGGYEQYF. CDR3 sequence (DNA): TGTGCCAGTGGAGGCGGGGGCTACGAGCAGTACTTC.

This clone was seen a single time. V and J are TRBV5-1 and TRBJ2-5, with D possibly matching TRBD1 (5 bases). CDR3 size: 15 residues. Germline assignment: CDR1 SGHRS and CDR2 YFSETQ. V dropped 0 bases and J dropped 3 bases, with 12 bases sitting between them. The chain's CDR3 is CASSLAMGREETQYF. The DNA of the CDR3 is TGCGCCAGCAGCTTGGCCATGGGCAGGGAAGAGACCCAGTACTTC.

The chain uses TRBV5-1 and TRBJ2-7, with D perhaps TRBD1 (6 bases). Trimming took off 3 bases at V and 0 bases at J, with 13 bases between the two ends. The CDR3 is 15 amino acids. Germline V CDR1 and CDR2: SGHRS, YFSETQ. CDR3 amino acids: CASSWVTGSSYEQYF. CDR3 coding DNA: TGCGCCAGCAGCTGGGTGACAGGTAGCTCCTACGAGCAGTACTTC. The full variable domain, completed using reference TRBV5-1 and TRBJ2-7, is KAGVTQTPRYLIKTRGQQVTLSCSPISGHRSVSWYQQTPGQGLQFLFEYFSETQRNKGNFPGRFSGRQFSNSRSEMNVSTLELGDSALYLCASSWVTGSSYEQYFGPGTRLTVT.

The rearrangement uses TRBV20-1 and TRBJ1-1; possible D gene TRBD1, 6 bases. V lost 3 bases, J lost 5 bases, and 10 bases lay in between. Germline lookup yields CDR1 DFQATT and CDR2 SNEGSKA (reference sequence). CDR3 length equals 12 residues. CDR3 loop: CSASVQGTEAFF. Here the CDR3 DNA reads TGCAGTGCTAGTGTACAGGGAACTGAAGCTTTCTTT.

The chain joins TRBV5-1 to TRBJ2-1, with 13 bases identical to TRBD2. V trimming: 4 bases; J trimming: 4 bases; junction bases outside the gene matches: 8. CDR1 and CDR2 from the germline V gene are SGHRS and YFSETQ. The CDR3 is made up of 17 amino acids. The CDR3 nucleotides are TGCGCCAGCAGCGCACTAGCGGGGGGGCAGAGTTACAATGAGCAGTTCTTC. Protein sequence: CASSALAGGQSYNEQFF.

In nucleotides, the CDR3 is TGTGCCAGCAGTCCCGAGGGGGTACTTACTTCTGGGGCCAACGTCCTGACTTTC. As protein: CASSPEGVLTSGANVLTF. The chain combines TRBV27 with TRBJ2-6, with a tentative D call TRBD1 (6 bases). The length of the CDR3 is 18 residues. Germline V gene lookup returns CDR1 MNHEY and CDR2 SMNVEV (reference sequence). Trimming cost V 5 bases and J 1 base, with 18 bases left between them.